These 32 T cell receptor beta chains originate from one sample sequenced in a study of tumor-infiltrating lymphocytes in primary liver carcinoma. With a constant-region primer, TCR beta cDNA was made from about 0.55 ug of total RNA. Three nested multiplex PCR rounds, a slightly modified ARM-PCR method, built the TCR beta libraries. The opening two PCR rounds, 10 cycles each, paired TRBV1-TRBV30 forward primers with a C-beta reverse primer. One entry per CDR3 protein results from TCRdb running MiXCR on the multiplex PCR reads. The data contain approximately 79,000 distinct CDR3 sequences, about 72% of them seen just once; the ten biggest clones take up around 30%. Between 20 and 30 mg of unsorted bulk tissue served as the source from which RNA and DNA were co-extracted. The specimen was liver tumor tissue from sampling region 4. Subset: tumor region T4, right-lateral pole. The receptors here all came from a man aged 35 to 55 with primary liver carcinoma and hepatitis B virus infection.

This clonotype was observed a handful of times. Here the CDR3 omits its conserved ending phenylalanine or tryptophan, so a read error is the likely source. The rearrangement uses TRBV7-9 and TRBJ2-1, with 10 bases identical to TRBD2. CDR1 and CDR2 (germline): SEHNR, FQNEAQ (reference sequence). J gave up 7 bases and V 5 bases, and 8 bases lay outside the gene matches. This CDR3 comprises 15 residues. The CDR3 DNA reads TGTGCCAGCAGCCTCCCGGGTAGCGGGAGGAATGAGCAGTTCCTC. The encoded protein is CASSLPGSGRNEQFL.

Only one count was recorded for this clonotype. A much larger clonotype is one base distant, so this may be a read error. The V and J genes are TRBV6-5 and TRBJ2-1; no reliable D call. Trimming shortened V by 10 bases and J by 1 base, and 14 bases separated the two germline ends. The CDR3 is 14 residues long. Germline-derived CDR1 and CDR2 are MNHEY and SVGAGI. CDR3 sequence reads: CAIGQRESYNEQFF. The CDR3 DNA reads as TGTGCCATCGGGCAGAGAGAATCCTACAATGAGCAGTTCTTC.

As for this clonotype: Since no conserved phenylalanine or tryptophan closes the CDR3, a read error is the likely cause. V and J are TRBV6-6 and TRBJ2-1, with D hard to call. The CDR3 covers 14 residues. Germline CDR1 and CDR2: MNHNY and SVGAGI (reference sequence). CDR3 bases: TGTGCCATGATGAACCTGCACTCCTACAGTGAGCAGTTCATC. Protein product: CAMMNLHSYSEQFI.

With regard to this clonotype: The junction departs from germline at one end; a sequencing error may be responsible. The chain carries TRBV7-8 and TRBJ2-2, with D tentatively TRBD1 or TRBD2 (6 bases each). This CDR3 region has 17 residues. Germline loops: CDR1 SGHVS, CDR2 FQNEAQ. CDR3 nucleotides: TGTGCCAACAGCGTCTCCAGAGGGGGGTTTATCACCGGGGAGCTGTTTTTT. It yields the protein CANSVSRGGFITGELFF.

Comment on this clonotype: Because the CDR3 is missing its conserved closing phenylalanine or tryptophan, this is likely a read error. The V call is TRBV11-2, the J call TRBJ1-1, with 8 bases that match TRBD1. This CDR3 spans 14 amino acids. Germline loops: CDR1 SGHAT, CDR2 FQNNGV. DNA for the CDR3: TGTGCCAGCAGCCTACAGTCAGGGGGCACTGAGGCTTTCTCT. It codes for CASSLQSGGTEAFS.

The chain employs TRBV10-3 and TRBJ2-6; D call uncertain. This CDR3 contains 15 residues. Trimming pared 4 bases from V and 1 base from J, leaving 8 bases between. Germline-derived CDR1 and CDR2 are ENHRY and SYGVKD. CDR3 sequence (DNA): TGTGCCATCAGTGGCAGTGTTTCTGGGGCCAACGTCCTGACTTTC. Translated, it gives CAISGSVSGANVLTF.

Comments on this clonotype: Given the absence of the conserved phenylalanine or tryptophan at the CDR3 end, a read error is likely. This chain connects TRBV4-1 to TRBJ2-7; the D gene is possibly TRBD2 (6 bases). Germline CDR1 reads MGHRA; CDR2 reads YSYEKL. With 3 bases removed from V and 1 base from J, the gap between germline ends came to 7 bases. The CDR3 spans 13 residues. The CDR3 nucleotides read TGCGCCAGCAGCCACGGGGGTTCCTACGAGCAGTACTCA. Its protein product is CASSHGGSYEQYS.

This chain connects TRBV4-1 to TRBJ2-7; TRBD2 agrees at 11 bases. This CDR3 region has 16 residues. CDR1 and CDR2 from the germline V gene are MGHRA and YSYEKL. Trimming at V came to 1 base and at J to 12 bases, leaving 14 bases not matched to a gene. CDR3 nucleotides: TGCGCCAGCAGCCAAGCGGGACTAGCGGAGGTCCACGAGTGGTACTTC. Its translation is CASSQAGLAEVHEWYF.

On this clonotype itself: This is likely a read error, given that the CDR3 carries no conserved phenylalanine or tryptophan at its end. The chain employs TRBV2 and TRBJ2-1; a weak D match, TRBD2 (6 bases). The CDR3 runs 11 residues. V was clipped by 8 bases and J by 8 bases, with 10 bases between them. Germline values: CDR1 SNHLY, CDR2 FYNNEI. DNA for the CDR3: TGTGCCAGCGGTCGGGGGTATGAGCAGTTCCTC. Its protein product is CASGRGYEQFL.

Of note for this clonotype: Here the CDR3 omits its conserved ending phenylalanine or tryptophan, so a read error is the likely source. The rearrangement uses TRBV4-2 and TRBJ2-7; 13 positions agree with TRBD2. The CDR3 sequence is 17 residues long. CDR1 and CDR2 (germline): LGHNA, YNFKEQ. CDR3 nucleotides: TGTATCACTACTGGACTAGCGGGAGTTTATAAGTCCTACGAGCAGTACTTG. Protein product: CITTGLAGVYKSYEQYL.

With regard to this clonotype: At one boundary the junction diverges from the germline segment, which might be a read error. V gene TRBV6-5 combines with J gene TRBJ2-1; 15 positions agree with TRBD2. The CDR3 sequence is 16 residues long. From germline, CDR1 is MNHEY and CDR2 SVGAGI. The CDR3 nucleotides are TGTGCGAGCAGTTACGCGGGACTAGCGGGGGGTAATGAGCAGTTCTTC. Protein product: CASSYAGLAGGNEQFF.

This clonotype came up a few times. This sequence may be a read error, since a much larger clone differs from it by one base. The chain employs TRBV6-9 and TRBJ2-3; 7 nucleotides align to TRBD2. The CDR3 length is 16 residues. Germline trimming cut 2 bases from V and 4 bases from J; bases unmatched to any gene: 9. Looked up from germline, CDR1 is MNHGY and CDR2 is SVAAGI. The CDR3 DNA sequence: TGTGCCAGCAGTTATCACAGCGTGGGGGGGTCAGATACGCAGTATTTT. It is translated as CASSYHSVGGSDTQYF.

This clonotype was seen repeatedly, ten times or more. The chain is built from TRBV29-1 and TRBJ1-1, with 7 bases matching TRBD1. Germline-derived CDR1 and CDR2 are SQVTM and ANQGSEA. The CDR3 contains 14 residues. Trimming cost V 4 bases and J 2 bases; bases outside gene matches: 7. Here the CDR3 reads CSVALRDSNTEAFF. CDR3 DNA sequence: TGCAGCGTTGCCCTCCGGGACAGCAACACTGAAGCTTTCTTT.

This clonotype has only a few counts. A much more abundant neighbour one base away suggests this may be a read error. J is TRBJ2-7 and V is TRBV7-2; D is perhaps TRBD1 or TRBD2 (5 bases each). Trimming took off 5 bases at V and 1 base at J, with 12 bases between the two ends. CDR1 is SGHTA and CDR2 is FQGNSA in the germline V gene. The CDR3 is made up of 14 amino acids. The CDR3 loop is CASSPRDRSYEQYF. The CDR3, as DNA: TGTGCCAGCAGCCCCCGGGACCGGTCCTACGAGCAGTACTTC.

The table lists this clonotype with many counts. The chain carries TRBV28 and TRBJ2-7, with 7 nucleotides matching TRBD1. The CDR3 length is 14 residues. Germline loops: CDR1 MDHEN, CDR2 SYDVKM. With V trimmed by 7 bases and J by 3 bases, 9 bases remained unmatched. The CDR3 DNA is TGTGCCAGCACCAAGGGGGCAGGGGGCTACGAGCAGTACTTC. Its protein is CASTKGAGGYEQYF.

The J gene is TRBJ2-7, the V gene TRBV7-3; TRBD1 is a possible D gene (5 bases). Trimming left V 5 bases short and J 3 bases short, with 17 bases between. The germline CDR1 and CDR2 sequences are SGHTA and FQGTGA. The CDR3 contains 15 residues. CDR3 coding DNA: TGTGCCAGCAGCCAGGGCCCAGGGAAAGGCTACGAGCAGTACTTC. Translating it yields CASSQGPGKGYEQYF.

There are many counts of this clonotype. The rearrangement links TRBV29-1 to TRBJ2-1; D is unresolved. The CDR3 is made up of 13 amino acids. Between the trimmed V and J ends, which lost 5 bases and 6 bases, there was a span of 14 bases. CDR1 is SQVTM and CDR2 is ANQGSEA in the germline V gene. The CDR3 nucleotides are TGCAGCGTTCCACTGCCCCTGAGCAATGAGCAGTTCTTC. This codes for CSVPLPLSNEQFF.

This rearrangement joins TRBV5-6 to TRBJ2-2, with D possibly TRBD1 on 6 matching bases. The length of the CDR3 is 15 residues. Trimming shortened V by 5 bases and J by 6 bases, and 17 bases separated the two germline ends. In germline, CDR1 is SGHDT, CDR2 YYEEEE. The CDR3 DNA reads TGTGCCAGCAGTTTGCGACAGGTAAGGGCCGGGGAGCTGTTTTTT. It yields the protein CASSLRQVRAGELFF. The variable domain in full, completed from reference TRBV5-6 and TRBJ2-2, reads DAGVTQSPTHLIKTRGQQVTLRCSPKSGHDTVSWYQQALGQGPQFIFQYYEEEERQRGNFPDRFSGHQFPNYSSELNVNALLLGDSALYLCASSLRQVRAGELFFGEGSRLTVL.

The CDR3 sequence: CASSEVRLATSETQYF. CDR3 in DNA: TGTGCCAGCAGTGAAGTGCGGCTAGCGACCAGTGAGACCCAGTACTTC. This rearrangement joins TRBV2 to TRBJ2-5; TRBD2 is a possible D gene (6 bases). V lost 1 base and J lost 5, with 17 bases in between. Germline CDR1 reads SNHLY; CDR2 reads FYNNEI. This CDR3 spans 16 amino acids. Looking up the rest from reference TRBV2 and TRBJ2-5 gives the full variable domain: EPEVTQTPSHQVTQMGQEVILRCVPISNHLYFYWYRQILGQKVEFLVSFYNNEISEKSEIFDDQFSVERPDGSNFTLKIRSTKLEDSAMYFCASSEVRLATSETQYFGPGTRLLVL.

This chain joins TRBV28 and TRBJ2-2; tentative D call: TRBD2 (7 bases). Germline CDR1 is MDHEN and CDR2 is SYDVKM. With 6 bases removed from V and 8 bases from J, the gap between germline ends came to 16 bases. The CDR3 is 14 amino acids. CDR3 nucleotide sequence: TGTGCCAGCAGAAACACGGGGGGCTTGGGGGAGCTGTTTTTT. Translating it yields CASRNTGGLGELFF. The full variable domain, completed using reference TRBV28 and TRBJ2-2, is DVKVTQSSRYLVKRTGEKVFLECVQDMDHENMFWYRQDPGLGLRLIYFSYDVKMKEKGDIPEGYSVSREKKERFSLILESASTNQTSMYLCASRNTGGLGELFFGEGSRLTVL.

This chain connects TRBV29-1 to TRBJ2-1, with D perhaps assigned TRBD1 or TRBD2 (6 bases each). Germline-derived CDR1 and CDR2 are SQVTM and ANQGSEA. V lost 8 bases and J 5 bases, leaving 25 bases between the germline ends. CDR3 length: 16 amino acids. The CDR3 here is CSIGGPTSDVDNEQFF. The CDR3 DNA reads TGCAGCATTGGGGGGCCCACTAGTGATGTGGACAATGAGCAGTTCTTC.

This clonotype has only one observation. A junction end diverges from the germline sequence, so it may reflect a read error. The rearrangement links TRBV6-1 to TRBJ2-6; possible D gene TRBD1, 5 bases. Per the germline V gene, CDR1 is MNHNS and CDR2 is SASEGT. This CDR3 spans 15 amino acids. CDR3 region: CTSSEDSSGANVMTF. For the CDR3, the DNA is TGTACCAGCAGTGAAGACAGCTCTGGGGCCAACGTCATGACTTTC.

Details on this clonotype: Lacking the conserved final phenylalanine or tryptophan, this CDR3 likely reflects a read error. The V and J genes are TRBV6-5 and TRBJ1-2; maybe TRBD1 (5 bases). The V end lost 0 bases, the J end lost 5 bases, and 16 bases lay between the germline ends. Germline CDR1 is MNHEY and CDR2 is SVGAGI. The CDR3 is made up of 16 amino acids. The CDR3 nucleotides are TGTGCCAGCAGTTACTCTGGGCAGGGCATTAGATATGGCTACACCGTC. Translating gives CASSYSGQGIRYGYTV.

On this clonotype itself: At one end, the junction sequence differs from germline, possibly due to a read error. V is TRBV6-6 and J is TRBJ1-4; 8 positions agree with TRBD1. Looked up from germline, CDR1 is MNHNY and CDR2 is SVGAGI (reference sequence). The length of the CDR3 is 16 residues. CDR3 nucleotides: TGTGCCAGCAGTTACCTCCGGACAGGGAGAATTGAAAAACTATTTTTT. Its protein product is CASSYLRTGRIEKLFF.

The rearrangement links TRBV12-3 or TRBV12-4 to TRBJ2-3; unclear D gene. The CDR3 is 13 amino acids. The CDR3 DNA follows: TGTAGCAGTCTGATGATCAGCACAGATACGCAGTATTTT. Translated, it gives CSSLMISTDTQYF.

A few counts support this clonotype. The chain carries TRBV25-1 and TRBJ2-3; 8 positions agree with TRBD2. There are 15 residues in the CDR3. J was trimmed by 0 bases and V by 8 bases; bases with no gene match: 7. CDR1 is MGHDK, CDR2 SYGVNS, per germline. The CDR3, as DNA: TGTGCCAGCCCCCGGACTAGCCGAAGCACAGATACGCAGTATTTT. Translation gives CASPRTSRSTDTQYF.

V and J are TRBV6-6 and TRBJ2-7; TRBD2 matches at 10 bases. V shed 4 bases and J 7 bases; nucleotides not matched to a gene: 13. CDR1 and CDR2 from the germline V gene are MNHNY and SVGAGI (reference sequence). The CDR3 runs 16 residues. The CDR3 nucleotides read TGTGCCAGCAGTTGCCGCACGCCTAGCGGGAGCAATGAGCAGTACTTC. Its translation is CASSCRTPSGSNEQYF.

This clonotype was counted many times. The chain employs TRBV7-3 and TRBJ2-5, with 11 bases fitting TRBD1. Germline CDR1 reads SGHTA; CDR2 reads FQGTGA. The CDR3 spans 15 residues. The V segment lost 3 bases and the J segment 5 bases; nucleotides outside the gene matches: 5. The CDR3 DNA is TGTGCCAGCAGCTTGATGGGACAGGGGGGCGAGACCCAGTACTTC. Amino acid sequence: CASSLMGQGGETQYF.

Concerning this clonotype: One end of the junction does not line up with germline, which may come from a read error. The CDR3 loop reads CASGPGSPSETPYF. DNA for the CDR3: TGTGCCAGCGGCCCGGGCTCCCCGTCAGAAACGCCGTATTTT. The chain has TRBV11-2 and TRBJ2-3; D call uncertain. Germline CDR1 and CDR2: SGHAT and FQNNGV. The CDR3 is 14 amino acids. Full variable domain (remainder filled in from reference TRBV11-2 and TRBJ2-3): EAGVAQSPRYKIIEKRQSVAFWCNPISGHATLYWYQQILGQGPKLLIQFQNNGVVDDSQLPKDRFSAERLKGVDSTLKIQPAKLEDSAVYLCASGPGSPSETPYFGPGTRLTVL.

The sample holds one count of this clonotype. Given a much more abundant clone one base away, this may be a read error. As DNA, the CDR3 is TGTGCCAGCTCCCCCACCATGGACAGGGAGGCGGGAAACAGCATATATTTT. It encodes CASSPTMDREAGNSIYF. The genes are TRBV6-4 and TRBJ1-3; the match to TRBD1 covers 8 bases. Germline CDR1 is MRHNA and CDR2 is SNTAGT. This CDR3 has 17 residues.

In regard to this clonotype: The germline gene is not matched at one end of the junction; a read error may be the cause. The V gene is TRBV11-2, the J gene TRBJ1-2; no definite D call. From germline, CDR1 is SGHAT and CDR2 FQNNGV. CDR3 size: 14 residues. CDR3 sequence reads: CACSTLGGLRGYTF. The CDR3 DNA reads TGTGCCTGCAGCACCCTGGGAGGGCTGCGCGGCTACACCTTT.

This clonotype has a handful of counts. This chain uses TRBV2 with TRBJ1-2; 8 positions agree with TRBD1. Germline V gene sequence: CDR1 SNHLY, CDR2 FYNNEI. V trimming: 5 bases; J trimming: 7 bases; junction bases outside the gene matches: 6. The CDR3 consists of 13 residues. The CDR3 DNA sequence: TGTGCCAGCAGTCTCGACAGGGGCTTTGGCTACACCTTC. It is translated as CASSLDRGFGYTF.